Below, 23 T cell receptor beta chains from the same sample are listed, as sequenced in a study of technical replicates of blood from several donors. The assay was immunoSEQ multiplex PCR, and TCRdb's table has in-frame clones only and misses some. This sample yields around 79,000 clones, of which around 94% are seen a single time; about 0.24% belongs to the top ten. What was sequenced was T cells isolated from PBMCs. All receptors come from a human donor in good health.

The V and J genes are TRBV7-9 and TRBJ2-1, with D perhaps matching TRBD2 (7 bases). V lost 5 bases and J 4 bases, leaving 24 bases between the germline ends. The CDR3 covers 18 residues. Germline assignment: CDR1 SEHNR and CDR2 FQNEAQ (reference sequence). For the CDR3, the DNA is TGTGCCAGCAGCCACCAAGATTACAGGGAGGGAAGTTACAATGAGCAGTTCTTC. Its protein product is CASSHQDYREGSYNEQFF.

The chain is built from TRBV12-5 and TRBJ2-4; D is unresolved. CDR1 is LGHNT and CDR2 is FRNRAP in the germline V gene. The CDR3 is 16 amino acids. V was shortened by 0 bases and J by 0 bases, with 9 bases between the two germline ends. This CDR3 reads CASGLVLGVAKNIQYF. The DNA of the CDR3 is TGTGCTAGTGGTTTGGTATTGGGCGTAGCCAAAAACATTCAGTACTTC.

The CDR3 DNA follows: TGTGCCAGCAGCTCAGAGATAGGGGACATTCAGTACTTC. Protein sequence: CASSSEIGDIQYF. The chain is built from TRBV7-6 and TRBJ2-4, with D possibly TRBD1 on 5 matching bases. Trimming took 4 bases from V and 8 from J, leaving 12 bases between them. The CDR3 loop spans 13 amino acids. In germline, CDR1 is SGHVS, CDR2 FNYEAQ.

The chain recombines TRBV4-1 with TRBJ2-5; tentatively, D is TRBD2 (6 bases). The CDR3 spans 14 residues. Germline CDR1 MGHRA, CDR2 YSYEKL. V was trimmed by 4 bases and J by 4 bases, leaving 13 bases between them. In nucleotides, the CDR3 is TGCGCCAGCAGCCTAGGGGACTTGGCAGAGACCCAGTACTTC. Translating it yields CASSLGDLAETQYF.

This chain connects TRBV7-9 to TRBJ1-1; D unclear. Germline CDR1 and CDR2: SEHNR and FQNEAQ (reference sequence). V gave up 11 bases and J gave up 1 base, with 20 bases separating them. The CDR3 spans 15 residues. The CDR3 reads CAGQTEDFPNTEAFF. The DNA for the CDR3 is TGTGCCGGCCAGACCGAGGACTTCCCGAACACTGAAGCTTTCTTT.

The CDR3 coding sequence is TGTGCCAGCAGCCCGATGCCGGGACAAGGACTGAACACTGAAGCTTTCTTT. Amino acids: CASSPMPGQGLNTEAFF. The rearrangement uses TRBV7-9 and TRBJ1-1; tentative D call: TRBD1 (6 bases). This CDR3 is built from 17 residues. V lost 5 bases, J lost 0 bases, and 19 bases lay in between. Germline V gene sequence: CDR1 SEHNR, CDR2 FQNEAQ (reference sequence).

The chain is built from TRBV5-5 and TRBJ1-1, with D hard to call. The CDR3 extends over 14 amino acids. V was trimmed by 2 bases and J by 1 base, leaving 9 bases between them. In germline, CDR1 is SGHKS, CDR2 YYEKEE (reference sequence). The CDR3 DNA reads TGTGCCAGCAGCTTTTTCTGGAGGAACACTGAAGCTTTCTTT. It specifies CASSFFWRNTEAFF.

Details on this clone: This same CDR3 is encoded by further DNA sequences in the sample. The CDR3 loop reads CASSYGGSYEQYF. CDR3 coding DNA: TGTGCCAGCAGTTACGGGGGGTCCTACGAGCAGTACTTC. The V and J genes are TRBV6-6 and TRBJ2-7, with D possibly matching TRBD2 (6 bases). The CDR3 has 13 amino acids. V was trimmed by 2 bases and J by 1 base, leaving 6 bases between them. The germline gives CDR1 MNHNY, CDR2 SVGAGI (reference sequence).

This chain links TRBV6-1 with TRBJ1-2, with D unclear. CDR3 length: 17 residues. CDR1 MNHNS and CDR2 SASEGT come from the germline V gene. Trimming stripped 2 bases from V and 4 bases from J, with 20 bases between. The CDR3 reads CASSESYEASKVYGYTF. The CDR3 DNA is TGTGCCAGCAGTGAATCTTATGAGGCATCGAAGGTCTATGGCTACACCTTC.

J is TRBJ1-1 and V is TRBV6-1; D remains ambiguous. Trimming shortened V by 6 bases and J by 0 bases, and 11 bases separated the two germline ends. CDR3 size: 14 residues. Germline CDR1 MNHNS, CDR2 SASEGT. The CDR3 protein is CASRLYEMNTEAFF. The CDR3 coding sequence is TGTGCCAGCAGACTCTATGAGATGAACACTGAAGCTTTCTTT.

The gene calls are TRBV14 and TRBJ2-1; TRBD2 agrees at 9 bases. J lost 6 bases, V lost 3 bases, and 15 bases had no gene match. The V gene's germline CDR1 is SGHDN and CDR2 FVKESK. The CDR3 spans 18 residues. This CDR3 is CASSQVYLPLAGSNEQFF. The CDR3 DNA reads as TGTGCCAGCAGCCAGGTCTATCTGCCGCTAGCGGGATCCAATGAGCAGTTCTTC.

This chain connects TRBV6-6 to TRBJ2-1; 11 positions agree with TRBD2. Trimming removed 8 bases from V and 7 bases from J; junction bases left unmatched: 10. Germline CDR1 and CDR2: MNHNY and SVGAGI (reference sequence). The CDR3 is 15 amino acids. The CDR3 spells CASARGLAGGNEQFF. As DNA, the CDR3 is TGTGCCAGCGCGCGTGGGCTAGCGGGAGGAAATGAGCAGTTCTTC.

This chain uses TRBV10-3 with TRBJ1-2; 7 bases align to TRBD1. The CDR3 runs to 13 residues. The V gene's germline CDR1 is ENHRY and CDR2 SYGVKD. The V and J ends lost 8 bases and 4 bases, in that order; junction bases with no gene match: 7. In nucleotides, the CDR3 is TGTGCCATCCGGGACAGTAATCCCTATGGCTACACCTTC. It specifies CAIRDSNPYGYTF.

This chain links TRBV7-2 with TRBJ2-1; possibly TRBD2 for D (5 bases). Trimming shortened V by 5 bases and J by 9 bases, and 8 bases separated the two germline ends. Germline lookup yields CDR1 SGHTA and CDR2 FQGNSA. The CDR3 extends over 11 amino acids. CDR3 bases: TGTGCCAGCAGCCCAACTAGTGAGCAGTTCTTC. It is translated as CASSPTSEQFF.

The chain's CDR3 is CASSTGLFSDQPQHF. CDR3 DNA sequence: TGTGCCAGTAGTACGGGACTTTTCTCGGATCAGCCCCAGCATTTT. This chain uses TRBV19 with TRBJ1-5; D is perhaps TRBD1 (5 bases). Trimming shortened V by 4 bases and J by 5 bases, and 15 bases separated the two germline ends. Germline CDR1 reads LNHDA; CDR2 reads SQIVND (reference sequence). The CDR3 consists of 15 residues.

Comment on this clone: A read error may produce the germline difference seen at one junction end. The chain's CDR3 is CATGDFRGFPLF. The CDR3, as DNA: TGTGCCACAGGGGATTTTCGGGGTTTTCCGCTCTTC. The chain employs TRBV27 and TRBJ2-1; maybe TRBD1 (6 bases). Germline assignment: CDR1 MNHEY and CDR2 SMNVEV (reference sequence). CDR3 length: 12 amino acids.

The genes are TRBV5-1 and TRBJ1-3, with a tentative D call TRBD1 (5 bases). V gave up 0 bases and J gave up 1 base, with 11 bases separating them. CDR1 SGHRS and CDR2 YFSETQ come from the germline V gene. The CDR3 runs 16 residues. As DNA, the CDR3 is TGCGCCAGCAGCTTGGGGAGGGGTCTTTCTGGAAACACCATATATTTT. Its protein product is CASSLGRGLSGNTIYF.

J is TRBJ2-5 and V is TRBV20-1, with D perhaps matching TRBD1 (6 bases). The V and J ends lost 7 bases and 7 bases respectively, with 13 bases between them. Germline V gene lookup returns CDR1 DFQATT and CDR2 SNEGSKA (reference sequence). This CDR3 contains 11 residues. The CDR3 DNA follows: TGCAGTGTCCGGACAGAGGGGACCCAGTACTTC. Encoded protein: CSVRTEGTQYF.

J is TRBJ2-3 and V is TRBV28, with TRBD2 matching 9 bases. CDR3 length equals 15 residues. Trimming took 5 bases from V and 5 from J; bases not matched to a gene: 8. Looked up from germline, CDR1 is MDHEN and CDR2 is SYDVKM. For the CDR3, the DNA is TGTGCCAGCAGTGCGCTAGCGGGGTGGATAGATACGCAGTATTTT. Amino acids: CASSALAGWIDTQYF. Full variable domain (outside the CDR3, taken from reference TRBV28 and TRBJ2-3): DVKVTQSSRYLVKRTGEKVFLECVQDMDHENMFWYRQDPGLGLRLIYFSYDVKMKEKGDIPEGYSVSREKKERFSLILESASTNQTSMYLCASSALAGWIDTQYFGPGTRLTVL.

The rearrangement links TRBV19 to TRBJ2-1; perhaps TRBD1 as D (5 bases). Per germline, CDR1 LNHDA and CDR2 SQIVND (reference sequence). V lost 5 bases and J 3 bases, leaving 8 bases between the germline ends. This CDR3 contains 13 residues. The chain's CDR3 is CASSADSYNEQFF. In nucleotides, the CDR3 is TGTGCCAGTAGTGCCGACAGCTACAATGAGCAGTTCTTC. Based on the CDR3 plus reference TRBV19 and TRBJ2-1, the full variable domain is DGGITQSPKYLFRKEGQNVTLSCEQNLNHDAMYWYRQDPGQGLRLIYYSQIVNDFQKGDIAEGYSVSREKKESFPLTVTSAQKNPTAFYLCASSADSYNEQFFGPGTRLTVL.

This chain uses TRBV19 with TRBJ1-5; 8 positions match TRBD1. Germline assignment: CDR1 LNHDA and CDR2 SQIVND (reference sequence). V was clipped by 3 bases and J by 8 bases; unmatched bases: 9. This CDR3 is 15 amino acids long. CDR3 DNA sequence: TGTGCCAGTAGTATCTTTCAGGGGGCGGTCGAGCCCCAGCATTTT. As protein: CASSIFQGAVEPQHF.

V is TRBV5-1 and J is TRBJ2-3; 14 bases match TRBD2. Germline loops: CDR1 SGHRS, CDR2 YFSETQ. The CDR3 has 20 residues. V shed 3 bases and J 2 bases; nucleotides not matched to a gene: 14. The CDR3 DNA reads as TGCGCCAGCAGCTCTGTACCACCGGGACTAGCGGGGGAGTACACAGATACGCAGTATTTT. Its protein product is CASSSVPPGLAGEYTDTQYF.

The chain is built from TRBV5-6 and TRBJ2-1; 13 bases are a match to TRBD2. V trimming: 3 bases; J trimming: 6 bases; junction bases outside the gene matches: 6. Looked up from germline, CDR1 is SGHDT and CDR2 is YYEEEE. The CDR3 sequence is 16 residues long. The CDR3 DNA reads as TGTGCCAGCAGCTACCCGGGACTAGCGGGATCCAATGAGCAGTTCTTC. Protein sequence: CASSYPGLAGSNEQFF.